This paragraph reports one T cell receptor beta chain. Combining a sample-barcoded 5' primer with a J-beta primer mix, a second PCR ran for roughly 7 to 11 cycles. TCRdb processed the 5' RACE reads anew with MiXCR; each CDR3 protein has one entry. The sample holds 600,000 to 1,000,000 distinct CDR3 sequences; roughly 60% are singletons and the top ten take approximately 23%. Germline lookup yields CDR1 SEHNR and CDR2 FQNEAQ (reference sequence). CDR3 length: 12 residues. V lost 6 bases and J lost 8, with 13 bases in between. The data originate from a study of blood T cells in healthy people across ages.

The sample consisted of blood. The sequence derives from a man in his thirties or forties in good health. This sequence joins TRBV7-9 and TRBJ1-2; D might be TRBD1 (5 bases). The CDR3 nucleotides read TGTGCCAGCAGTGGCACGAGGGACGGCTACACCTTC. Translated, it gives CASSGTRDGYTF.